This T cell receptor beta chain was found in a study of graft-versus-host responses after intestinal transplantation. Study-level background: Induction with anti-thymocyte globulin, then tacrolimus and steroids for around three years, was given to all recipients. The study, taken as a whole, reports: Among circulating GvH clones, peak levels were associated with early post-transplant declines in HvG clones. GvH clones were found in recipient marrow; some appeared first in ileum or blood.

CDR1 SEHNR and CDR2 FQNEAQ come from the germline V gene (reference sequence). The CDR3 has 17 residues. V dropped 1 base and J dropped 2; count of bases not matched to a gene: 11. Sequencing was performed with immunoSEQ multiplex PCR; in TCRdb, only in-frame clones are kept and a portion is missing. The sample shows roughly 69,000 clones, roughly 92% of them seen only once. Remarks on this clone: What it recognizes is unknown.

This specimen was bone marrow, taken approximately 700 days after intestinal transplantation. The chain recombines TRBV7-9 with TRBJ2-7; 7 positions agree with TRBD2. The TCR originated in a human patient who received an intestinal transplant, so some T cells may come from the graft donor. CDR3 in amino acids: CASSLGRTGTTTYEQYF. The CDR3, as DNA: TGTGCCAGCAGCTTAGGAAGAACCGGGACTACCACCTACGAGCAGTACTTC.